This TCR beta chain was observed in a study of blood T cell repertoires in COVID-19. Sequencing used immunoSEQ multiplex PCR; TCRdb keeps in-frame clones, though not all of them. The profile shows 40,000 to 55,000 clones, around 84% of them singletons. Germline CDR1 SGHTS, CDR2 YDEGEE. J was trimmed by 7 bases and V by 2 bases; bases with no gene match: 3. This CDR3 contains 12 residues. This rearrangement joins TRBV5-8 to TRBJ2-7; 7 bases are shared with TRBD2. The source of this sequence is a human donor in a cohort sampled during active COVID-19. The material sequenced was peripheral blood. The CDR3 nucleotides read TGTGCCAGCAGCTTAAGCGGGACGGAGCAGTACTTC. Its protein product is CASSLSGTEQYF.